The entry below gives a single T cell receptor (beta chain) sequence along with its context. As yet, its antigen is unknown. This CDR3 is 14 amino acids long. Germline loops: CDR1 LNHDA, CDR2 SQIVND (reference sequence). V lost 6 bases and J lost 7, with 16 bases in between. RNA extraction was followed by reverse transcription into cDNA, which acted as the sequencing template. The repertoire was sequenced with immunoSEQ multiplex PCR; TCRdb's copy has only in-frame clones and lacks some. The data contain about 120,000 clones, around 64% of them seen just once; the ten biggest clones take up around 2.7%. The source of the sample is a study of CD8+ T cells in alopecia areata. Study results and limitations: Scalp samples also yield sequences of resident alphabeta T cells from normal skin. Sharing of TCRs across patients appeared less clear than in mice, possibly for HLA-related reasons. Lesional scalp exceeded normal scalp in clonality, especially in alopecia totalis/universalis.

Researchers picked out CD4+ and CD8+ T cells from PBMCs by sorting. The chain joins TRBV19 to TRBJ1-5; D is undetermined. The source of this sequence is a human donor in good health. The sample comprised CD4+ T cells sorted from blood. In DNA, the CDR3 is TGTGCCAGTAGCTCAGGAGGGTCCGGACAGCCCCAGCATTTT. It specifies CASSSGGSGQPQHF.